The 26 T cell receptor beta chains below all came from one sample that was sequenced in a study of control samples from healthy donors and cancer patients. Sequencing was performed with immunoSEQ multiplex PCR; in TCRdb, only in-frame clones are kept and a portion is missing. The sample yields about 270,000 clones, about 80% seen once. The material sequenced was PBMCs. These receptors were taken from a woman in her fifties or sixties with lung cancer.

This CDR3 reads CASSLSGATLHF. DNA for the CDR3: TGCGCCAGCAGCTTGTCAGGGGCCACCCTCCACTTT. V is TRBV5-1 and J is TRBJ1-6, with D maybe TRBD1 (6 bases). The V end was cut by 1 base, the J end by 14 bases, with 10 bases between. In germline, CDR1 is SGHRS, CDR2 YFSETQ. This CDR3 spans 12 amino acids.

The chain has TRBV18 and TRBJ1-2, with TRBD1 matching 7 bases. Per germline, CDR1 KGHSH and CDR2 LQKENI. The V and J ends lost 2 bases and 5 bases, in that order; junction bases with no gene match: 11. The CDR3 is 16 amino acids. CDR3 in DNA: TGTGCCAGCTCACCAAGTCTTGGGACAGACCCTTATGGCTACACCTTC. This sequence encodes CASSPSLGTDPYGYTF.

This rearrangement joins TRBV6-1 to TRBJ2-6; unclear D gene. The germline V and J ends were trimmed by 2 bases and 0 bases, with 8 bases remaining between them. The germline gives CDR1 MNHNS, CDR2 SASEGT. The CDR3 loop spans 16 amino acids. The CDR3 DNA follows: TGTGCCAGCAGTGAAAATACAGCCTCTGGGGCCAACGTCCTGACTTTC. Amino acid sequence: CASSENTASGANVLTF.

J is TRBJ2-1 and V is TRBV6-1; 9 bases match TRBD2. This CDR3 spans 15 amino acids. J gave up 9 bases and V 1 base, and 7 bases lay outside the gene matches. The germline V gene has CDR1 MNHNS and CDR2 SASEGT. Here the CDR3 DNA reads TGTGCCAGCAGTGAAGTGGGGGTAGCGGGAGCTGAGCAGTTCTTC. It encodes CASSEVGVAGAEQFF.

The chain employs TRBV9 and TRBJ2-2, with no clear D. Germline V gene lookup returns CDR1 SGDLS and CDR2 YYNGEE. V lost 0 bases to trimming and J lost 4 bases, with 10 bases between them. The length of the CDR3 is 15 residues. CDR3 residues: CASSVGRPGTGELFF. The CDR3 nucleotides read TGTGCCAGCAGCGTAGGTCGGCCCGGCACCGGGGAGCTGTTTTTT.

The chain recombines TRBV12-3 or TRBV12-4 with TRBJ1-1; D gene uncertain. Trimming shortened V by 7 bases and J by 0 bases, and 9 bases separated the two germline ends. CDR3 length equals 13 residues. CDR3 bases: TGTGCCAGCACAGAGCGCATGAACACTGAAGCTTTCTTT. It is translated as CASTERMNTEAFF.

The CDR3 nucleotides read TGTGCCAGCAGTGAAGGGGCAATGGCGATCACTGAAGCTTTCTTT. It encodes CASSEGAMAITEAFF. This rearrangement joins TRBV6-1 to TRBJ1-1; D unresolved. The CDR3 contains 15 residues. The V gene's germline CDR1 is MNHNS and CDR2 SASEGT. V dropped 1 base and J dropped 4 bases, with 13 bases sitting between them.

This clone showed up just a few times. V and J are TRBV3-1 (or the pseudogene TRBV3-2) and TRBJ2-7; D could derive from TRBD1 or TRBD2 (5 bases each). In germline, CDR1 is LGHDT, CDR2 YNNKEL (reference sequence). Trimming removed 3 bases from V and 0 bases from J, with 9 bases in between. The CDR3 covers 14 residues. Here the CDR3 DNA reads TGTGCCAGCAGCCAGGGACCGAGCTCCTACGAGCAGTACTTC. Its translation is CASSQGPSSYEQYF.

This chain connects TRBV10-2 to TRBJ1-6; D not resolved. This CDR3 spans 15 amino acids. Germline assignment: CDR1 WSHSY and CDR2 SAAADI. The V end lost 0 bases, the J end lost 7 bases, and 10 bases lay between the germline ends. The CDR3 loop reads CASSESWTGNSPLHF. Written as DNA, the CDR3 is TGCGCCAGCAGTGAGTCGTGGACGGGAAATTCACCCCTCCACTTT.

The chain carries TRBV5-6 and TRBJ2-7; 7 nucleotides agree with TRBD1. V lost 0 bases to trimming and J lost 2 bases; unmatched junction nucleotides: 5. The CDR3 consists of 15 residues. Germline V gene sequence: CDR1 SGHDT, CDR2 YYEEEE. CDR3 sequence (DNA): TGTGCCAGCAGCTTGGCCGGGCAGGGGGCCTACGAGCAGTACTTC. Its translation is CASSLAGQGAYEQYF.

This chain connects TRBV3-1 (or the pseudogene TRBV3-2) to TRBJ2-3; 8 nucleotides match TRBD1. This CDR3 has 15 amino acids. J was trimmed by 4 bases and V by 4 bases; bases with no gene match: 7. Germline V gene lookup returns CDR1 LGHDT and CDR2 YNNKEL (reference sequence). CDR3 amino acids: CASSPQAQGADTQYF. CDR3 DNA sequence: TGTGCCAGCAGCCCGCAGGCACAGGGGGCAGATACGCAGTATTTT.

V and J are TRBV7-8 and TRBJ1-1; D perhaps matches TRBD1 (5 bases). The CDR3 has 14 residues. The V gene lost 4 bases and the J gene lost 2 bases, with 11 bases spanning the gap. CDR1 is SGHVS and CDR2 is FQNEAQ in the germline V gene. The CDR3, as DNA: TGTGCCAGCAGCTCCGGGACCGTCAACACTGAAGCTTTCTTT. Protein sequence: CASSSGTVNTEAFF. The whole variable domain, remainder taken from reference TRBV7-8 and TRBJ1-1, is GAGVSQSPRYKVAKRGQDVALRCDPISGHVSLFWYQQALGQGPEFLTYFQNEAQLDKSGLPSDRFFAERPEGSVSTLKIQRTQQEDSAVYLCASSSGTVNTEAFFGQGTRLTVV.

J is TRBJ1-6 and V is TRBV4-1; 7 nucleotides line up with TRBD1. The germline gives CDR1 MGHRA, CDR2 YSYEKL. Trimming removed 0 bases from V and 10 bases from J; junction bases left unmatched: 6. The CDR3 covers 15 residues. The CDR3 DNA reads TGCGCCAGCAGCCAAGAGAGGGGGCTCGGATCACCCCTCCACTTT. Its translation: CASSQERGLGSPLHF.

The rearrangement uses TRBV19 and TRBJ1-4; a weak D match, TRBD1 (6 bases). Trimming pared 7 bases from V and 3 bases from J, leaving 24 bases between. Germline lookup yields CDR1 LNHDA and CDR2 SQIVND (reference sequence). The CDR3 is 18 residues long. CDR3 sequence: CASTNLGGRGYSNEKLFF. CDR3 DNA sequence: TGTGCCAGTACCAACCTGGGGGGGCGCGGGTATTCTAATGAAAAACTGTTTTTT.

The genes are TRBV5-4 and TRBJ2-5; possibly TRBD2 for D (7 bases). There are 14 residues in the CDR3. Between the trimmed V and J ends, which lost 2 bases and 5 bases, there was a span of 13 bases. The germline CDR1 and CDR2 sequences are SGHNT and YYREEE (reference sequence). The CDR3 reads CASSFAGADETQYF. Here the CDR3 DNA reads TGTGCCAGCAGCTTCGCGGGGGCGGATGAGACCCAGTACTTC.

The chain links TRBV28 to TRBJ1-1; TRBD1 might be the D (6 bases). Trimming cost V 5 bases and J 1 base, with 11 bases left between them. Germline CDR1 is MDHEN and CDR2 is SYDVKM. The CDR3 runs 14 residues. CDR3 protein: CASSIQGKNTEAFF. CDR3 in DNA: TGTGCCAGCAGTATCCAGGGGAAGAACACTGAAGCTTTCTTT.

The chain has TRBV12-3 or TRBV12-4 and TRBJ2-5; TRBD1 is a possible D gene (6 bases). Trimming shortened V by 5 bases and J by 1 base, and 8 bases separated the two germline ends. The length of the CDR3 is 13 residues. CDR3 bases: TGTGCCAGCAGTGGACAGCGCCAAGAGACCCAGTACTTC. Its protein is CASSGQRQETQYF.

Written as DNA, the CDR3 is TGTGCCAGCAGCTTAGTCGCGGAGCAGACCCAGTACTTC. Encoded protein: CASSLVAEQTQYF. The gene calls are TRBV7-6 and TRBJ2-5; D unresolved. Germline V gene data show CDR1 as SGHVS and CDR2 as FNYEAQ. This CDR3 is built from 13 residues. Trimming stripped 1 base from V and 6 bases from J, with 9 bases between.

V gene TRBV5-1 combines with J gene TRBJ2-6; maybe TRBD1 (6 bases). The CDR3 length is 16 residues. V gave up 8 bases and J gave up 2 bases, with 17 bases separating them. Per the germline V gene, CDR1 is SGHRS and CDR2 is YFSETQ. CDR3 residues: CASFQGPEAGANVLTF. CDR3 DNA sequence: TGCGCCAGTTTCCAGGGGCCCGAGGCTGGGGCCAACGTCCTGACTTTC.

The table lists this clone with a few counts. The chain uses TRBV5-1 and TRBJ1-3; D unresolved. The CDR3 consists of 15 residues. CDR1 is SGHRS and CDR2 is YFSETQ in the germline V gene. The V end was cut by 5 bases, the J end by 0 bases, with 12 bases between. CDR3 protein: CASRLSYSSGNTIYF. The CDR3 DNA sequence: TGCGCCAGCAGGCTCAGTTATTCCTCTGGAAACACCATATATTTT. The whole variable domain, remainder taken from reference TRBV5-1 and TRBJ1-3, is KAGVTQTPRYLIKTRGQQVTLSCSPISGHRSVSWYQQTPGQGLQFLFEYFSETQRNKGNFPGRFSGRQFSNSRSEMNVSTLELGDSALYLCASRLSYSSGNTIYFGEGSWLTVV.

This chain joins TRBV9 and TRBJ1-6; 7 nucleotides match TRBD1. Germline V lookup: CDR1 SGDLS, CDR2 YYNGEE. V trimming: 5 bases; J trimming: 5 bases; junction bases outside the gene matches: 10. This CDR3 region has 16 residues. The CDR3 DNA reads TGTGCCAGCAGTCTAGGCGGGGACAGAAATAATTCACCCCTCCACTTT. It codes for CASSLGGDRNNSPLHF.

This clone was seen just once. J is TRBJ2-3 and V is TRBV5-8; D gene unclear. Germline V CDR1 and CDR2: SGHTS, YDEGEE. Trimming stripped 7 bases from V and 2 bases from J, with 11 bases between. The CDR3 loop spans 13 amino acids. CDR3 in amino acids: CASWEWVTDTQYF. In nucleotides, the CDR3 is TGTGCCAGCTGGGAATGGGTCACAGATACGCAGTATTTT.

The gene calls are TRBV19 and TRBJ1-3; a weak D match, TRBD1 (6 bases). V lost 6 bases, J lost 4 bases, and 19 bases lay in between. Germline CDR1 is LNHDA and CDR2 is SQIVND (reference sequence). The CDR3 is 16 amino acids. CDR3 residues: CASRPAGGASGNTIYF. CDR3 sequence (DNA): TGTGCCAGTAGGCCCGCCGGGGGGGCATCGGGAAACACCATATATTTT.

This chain connects TRBV3-1 (or the pseudogene TRBV3-2) to TRBJ2-7; D is uncertain. V shed 4 bases and J shed 12 bases, with 22 bases lying between them. Per the germline V gene, CDR1 is LGHDT and CDR2 is YNNKEL (reference sequence). The CDR3 is 14 residues long. The CDR3 DNA reads TGTGCCAGCAGCCGGACGTACGCCTCTTTTTTACTGTACTTC. Its protein is CASSRTYASFLLYF.

J is TRBJ2-7 and V is TRBV18; D is perhaps TRBD1 (6 bases). This CDR3 contains 14 residues. Trimming took off 3 bases at V and 2 bases at J, with 11 bases between the two ends. Germline loops: CDR1 KGHSH, CDR2 LQKENI. CDR3 loop: CASSPSQGPYEQYF. CDR3 coding DNA: TGTGCCAGCTCACCCTCACAGGGTCCCTACGAGCAGTACTTC.

The V call is TRBV6-1, the J call TRBJ2-3; TRBD2 aligns across 10 bases. CDR1 and CDR2 (germline): MNHNS, SASEGT. Losses at the gene ends were 0 bases for V and 3 bases for J; bases not matched to a gene: 6. The CDR3 totals 17 residues. In nucleotides, the CDR3 is TGTGCCAGCAGTGAAGCAGGACTAGCGGAGGGGACAGATACGCAGTATTTT. This sequence encodes CASSEAGLAEGTDTQYF.